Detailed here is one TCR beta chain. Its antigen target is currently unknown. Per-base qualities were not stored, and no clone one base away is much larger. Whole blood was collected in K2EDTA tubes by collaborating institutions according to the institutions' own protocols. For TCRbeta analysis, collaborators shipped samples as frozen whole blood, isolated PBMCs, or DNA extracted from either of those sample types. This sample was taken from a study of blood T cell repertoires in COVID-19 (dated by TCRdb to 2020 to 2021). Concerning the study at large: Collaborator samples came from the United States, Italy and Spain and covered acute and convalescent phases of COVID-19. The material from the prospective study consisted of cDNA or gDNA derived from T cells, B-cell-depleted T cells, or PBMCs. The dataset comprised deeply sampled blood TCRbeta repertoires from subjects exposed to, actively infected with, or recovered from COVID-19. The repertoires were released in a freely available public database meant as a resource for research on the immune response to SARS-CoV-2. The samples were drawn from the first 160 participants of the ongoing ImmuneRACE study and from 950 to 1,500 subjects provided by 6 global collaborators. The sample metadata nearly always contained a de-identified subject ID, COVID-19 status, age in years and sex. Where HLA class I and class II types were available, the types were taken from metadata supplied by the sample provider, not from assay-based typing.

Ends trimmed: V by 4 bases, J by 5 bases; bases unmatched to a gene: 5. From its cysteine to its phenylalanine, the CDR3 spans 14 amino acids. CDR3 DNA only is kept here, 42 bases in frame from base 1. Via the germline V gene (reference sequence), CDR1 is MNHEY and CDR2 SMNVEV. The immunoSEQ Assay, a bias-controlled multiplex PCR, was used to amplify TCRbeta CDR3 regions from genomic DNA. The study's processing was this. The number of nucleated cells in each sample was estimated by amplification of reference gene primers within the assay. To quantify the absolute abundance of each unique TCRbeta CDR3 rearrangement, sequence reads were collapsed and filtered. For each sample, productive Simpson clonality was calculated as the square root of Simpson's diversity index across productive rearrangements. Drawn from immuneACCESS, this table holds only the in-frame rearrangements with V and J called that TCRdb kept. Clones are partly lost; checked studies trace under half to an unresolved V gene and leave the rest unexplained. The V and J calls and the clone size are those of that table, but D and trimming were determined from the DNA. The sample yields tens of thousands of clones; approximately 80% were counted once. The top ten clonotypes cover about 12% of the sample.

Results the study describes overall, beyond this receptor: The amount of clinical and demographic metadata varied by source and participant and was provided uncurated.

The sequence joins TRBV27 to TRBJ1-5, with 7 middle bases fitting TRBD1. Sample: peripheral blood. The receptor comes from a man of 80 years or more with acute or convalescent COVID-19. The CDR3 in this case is CASSSQGPDQPQHF. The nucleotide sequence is TGTGCCAGCAGTTCACAGGGGCCGGATCAGCCCCAGCATTTT.